This T cell receptor beta chain was identified in a study of shared clonotypes between healthy human individuals. This clone was counted between two and nine times. Repertoires were generated with immunoSEQ multiplex PCR, while TCRdb's copy carries only in-frame clones and drops some. The data show nearly 1,000,000 clones, over 75% seen once. Germline V CDR1 and CDR2: MNHNS, SASEGT. This CDR3 region has 14 residues. The V end was cut by 7 bases, the J end by 5 bases, with 16 bases between. The receptor comes from a man aged 18 to 29 in good health. The sequenced material came from memory CD4+ T cells sorted from blood. Subset: CD45RA-negative fraction. The chain employs TRBV6-1 and TRBJ2-3, with D hard to call. CDR3 sequence: CASIAPLVRDTQYF. Written as DNA, the CDR3 is TGTGCCAGCATAGCCCCTCTGGTGCGAGATACGCAGTATTTT.